A selection of T cell receptor beta chains follows, all from one sample in a study of regulatory T cells in long-lasting Graves disease. TCRdb ran MiXCR on the multiplex PCR reads and lists one entry per CDR3 protein. The data contain roughly 300,000 distinct CDR3 sequences, 22% of them singletons. Sequencing used peripheral blood mononuclear cells (PBMCs), obtained when the disease was refractory, from a patient treated with antithyroid drugs. The receptors were gathered from a female donor with Graves disease. The CDR3 runs from the conserved cysteine through the conserved F or W. A D gene is named only where the DNA matches it firmly. Expanded clones are given a class, and other clones once, few, many or no size at all.

D gene: TRBD1; clone size: many; J gene: TRBJ1-5; V gene: TRBV7-8; CDR3 DNA: TGTGCCAGCAGCTGGGACAGCACGTATAGCAATCAGCCCCAGCATTTT; CDR3 protein: CASSWDSTYSNQPQHF
D gene: .; clone size: .; J gene: TRBJ1-2; V gene: TRBV6-1; CDR3 DNA: TGTGCCAGCAGGACACAAGGCGACTATGGCTACACCTTC; CDR3 protein: CASRTQGDYGYTF
D gene: TRBD2; clone size: few; J gene: TRBJ2-2; V gene: TRBV7-2; CDR3 DNA: TGTGCCAGCAGCGTAAAGCCGGGACTAGCGGGAGGCGTGGCCGGGGAGCTGTTTTTT; CDR3 protein: CASSVKPGLAGGVAGELFF
D gene: TRBD2; clone size: many; J gene: TRBJ2-2; V gene: TRBV7-3; CDR3 DNA: TGTGCCAGCGGTACGGTGGGAGCGGGAGGGCCCTCCGGGGAGCTGTTTTTT; CDR3 protein: CASGTVGAGGPSGELFF
D gene: TRBD2; clone size: many; J gene: TRBJ2-7; V gene: TRBV7-8; CDR3 DNA: TGTGCCAGCAGCTTTACCACTAGCGGGAGCGAGCAGTACTTC; CDR3 protein: CASSFTTSGSEQYF
D gene: .; clone size: .; J gene: TRBJ2-7; V gene: TRBV20-1; CDR3 DNA: TGCAGTGCTAGGGGGGCGGGGAGCTCCTACGAGCAGTACTTC; CDR3 protein: CSARGAGSSYEQYF
D gene: .; clone size: .; J gene: TRBJ2-5; V gene: TRBV2; CDR3 DNA: TGTGCCAGCAGTGAATGGCGGGCCGAAGAGACCCAGTACTTC; CDR3 protein: CASSEWRAEETQYF
D gene: .; clone size: many; J gene: TRBJ2-7; V gene: TRBV20-1; CDR3 DNA: TGCAGTGCCGCCCCTGGCCCCTACGAGCAGTACTTC; CDR3 protein: CSAAPGPYEQYF
D gene: .; clone size: .; J gene: TRBJ1-6; V gene: TRBV7-9; CDR3 DNA: TGTGCCAGCAGCTCAACGGGACGGCCGGGACCCCTCCACTTT; CDR3 protein: CASSSTGRPGPLHF
D gene: TRBD1; clone size: many; J gene: TRBJ1-2; V gene: TRBV7-8; CDR3 DNA: TGTGCCAGCAGCCCAGAACAGGGGAGAGTCGGCTACACCTTC; CDR3 protein: CASSPEQGRVGYTF
D gene: TRBD2; clone size: .; J gene: TRBJ2-7; V gene: TRBV20-1; CDR3 DNA: TGCAGTGCTCCTAAGCGGGGGCGTATCGGGGAGCAGTACTTC; CDR3 protein: CSAPKRGRIGEQYF
D gene: .; clone size: .; J gene: TRBJ1-1; V gene: TRBV15; CDR3 DNA: TGTGCCACCAGCAGAGACCGGGGAGGTACTGAAGCTTTCTTT; CDR3 protein: CATSRDRGGTEAFF
D gene: TRBD1; clone size: few; J gene: TRBJ1-1; V gene: TRBV18; CDR3 DNA: TGTGCCAGCTCACAGGGGGCTGGGGCGGCTGAAGCTTTCTTT; CDR3 protein: CASSQGAGAAEAFF
D gene: .; clone size: .; J gene: TRBJ1-1; V gene: TRBV7-9; CDR3 DNA: TGTGCCAGCAGCTTATTTACTGAAGCTTTCTTT; CDR3 protein: CASSLFTEAFF
D gene: .; clone size: many; J gene: TRBJ2-7; V gene: TRBV12-3/TRBV12-4; CDR3 DNA: TGTGCCAGCCGACCGGGGGCGGGAGTAGGTTACGAGCAGTACTTC; CDR3 protein: CASRPGAGVGYEQYF
D gene: .; clone size: many; J gene: TRBJ1-1; V gene: TRBV11-2; CDR3 DNA: TGTGCCAGCAGCTCCTGGGCTGAAGCTTTCTTT; CDR3 protein: CASSSWAEAFF
D gene: .; clone size: few; J gene: TRBJ2-7; V gene: TRBV6-2/TRBV6-3; CDR3 DNA: TGTGCCAGCAGTTACTCGAGGGGGAGCGAGCAGTACTTC; CDR3 protein: CASSYSRGSEQYF